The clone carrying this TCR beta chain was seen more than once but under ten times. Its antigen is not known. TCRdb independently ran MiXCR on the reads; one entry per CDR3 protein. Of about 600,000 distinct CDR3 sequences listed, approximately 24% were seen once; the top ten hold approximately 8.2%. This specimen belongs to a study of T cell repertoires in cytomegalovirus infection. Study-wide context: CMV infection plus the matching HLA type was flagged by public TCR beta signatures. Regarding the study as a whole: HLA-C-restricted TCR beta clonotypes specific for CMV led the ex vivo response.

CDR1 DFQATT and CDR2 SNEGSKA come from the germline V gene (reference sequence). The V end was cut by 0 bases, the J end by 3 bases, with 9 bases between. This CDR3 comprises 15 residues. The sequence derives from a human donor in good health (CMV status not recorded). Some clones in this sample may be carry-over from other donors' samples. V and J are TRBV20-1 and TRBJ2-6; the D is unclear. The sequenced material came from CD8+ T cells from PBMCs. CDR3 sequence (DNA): TGCAGTGCTAGAGATCTGGGTGGTGGGGCCAACGTCCTGACTTTC. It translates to CSARDLGGGANVLTF.